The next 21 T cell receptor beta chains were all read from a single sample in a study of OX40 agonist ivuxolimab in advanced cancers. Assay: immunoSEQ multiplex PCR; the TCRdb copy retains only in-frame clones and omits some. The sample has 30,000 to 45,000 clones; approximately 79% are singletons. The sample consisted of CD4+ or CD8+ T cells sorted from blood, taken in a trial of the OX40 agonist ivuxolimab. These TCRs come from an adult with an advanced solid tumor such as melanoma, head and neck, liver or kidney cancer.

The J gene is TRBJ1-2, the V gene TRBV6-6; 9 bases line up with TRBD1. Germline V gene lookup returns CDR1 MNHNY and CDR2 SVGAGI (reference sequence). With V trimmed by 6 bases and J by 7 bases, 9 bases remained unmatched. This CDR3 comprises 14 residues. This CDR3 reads CASSFGTGNRGYTF. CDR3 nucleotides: TGTGCCAGCAGCTTCGGGACAGGGAATCGTGGCTACACCTTC.

The CDR3 coding sequence is TGTGCCAGCAGCTTGAACCAACAAGAGACCCAGTACTTC. This gives the protein CASSLNQQETQYF. J is TRBJ2-5 and V is TRBV5-4; D remains unclear. The V and J ends lost 1 base and 2 bases respectively, with 6 bases between them. Per the germline V gene, CDR1 is SGHNT and CDR2 is YYREEE (reference sequence). This CDR3 spans 13 amino acids.

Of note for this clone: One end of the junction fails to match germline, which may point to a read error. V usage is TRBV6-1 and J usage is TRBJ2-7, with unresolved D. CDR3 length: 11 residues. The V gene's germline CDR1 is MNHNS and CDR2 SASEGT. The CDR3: CASSASYVQYF. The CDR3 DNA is TGTGCCAGCAGTGCCTCCTACGTGCAGTACTTC.

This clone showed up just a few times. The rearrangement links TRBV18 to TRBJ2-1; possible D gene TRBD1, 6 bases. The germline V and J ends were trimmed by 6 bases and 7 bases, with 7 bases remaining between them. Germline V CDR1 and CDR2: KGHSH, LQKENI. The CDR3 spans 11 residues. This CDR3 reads CASSQGNEQFF. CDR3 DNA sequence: TGTGCCAGCTCGCAGGGGAATGAGCAGTTCTTC.

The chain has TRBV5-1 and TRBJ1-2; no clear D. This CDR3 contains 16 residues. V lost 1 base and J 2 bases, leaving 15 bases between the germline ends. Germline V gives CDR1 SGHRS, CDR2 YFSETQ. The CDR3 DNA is TGCGCCAGCAGCTTGACGGCAGGCCCTTCAAACTATGGCTACACCTTC. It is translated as CASSLTAGPSNYGYTF.

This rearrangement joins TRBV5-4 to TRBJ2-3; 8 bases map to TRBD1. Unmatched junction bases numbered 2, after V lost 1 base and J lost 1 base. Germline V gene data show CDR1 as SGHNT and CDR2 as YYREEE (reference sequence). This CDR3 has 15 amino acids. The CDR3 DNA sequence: TGTGCCAGCAGCTTGCAGGGGGCCGGCACAGATACGCAGTATTTT. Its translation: CASSLQGAGTDTQYF.

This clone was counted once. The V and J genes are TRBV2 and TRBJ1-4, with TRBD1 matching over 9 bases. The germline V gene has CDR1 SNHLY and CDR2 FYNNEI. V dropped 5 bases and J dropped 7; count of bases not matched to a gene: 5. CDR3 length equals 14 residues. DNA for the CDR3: TGTGCCAGCAGTCCACCGGGACAGGGTGAAAAACTGTTTTTT. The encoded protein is CASSPPGQGEKLFF.

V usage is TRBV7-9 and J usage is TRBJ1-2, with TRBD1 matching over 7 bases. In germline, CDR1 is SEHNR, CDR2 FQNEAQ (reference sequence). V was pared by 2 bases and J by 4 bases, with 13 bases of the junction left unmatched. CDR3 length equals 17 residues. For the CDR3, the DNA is TGTGCCAGCAGCTTACTCGGGACAGACCGTTTAGGCTATGGCTACACCTTC. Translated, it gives CASSLLGTDRLGYGYTF.

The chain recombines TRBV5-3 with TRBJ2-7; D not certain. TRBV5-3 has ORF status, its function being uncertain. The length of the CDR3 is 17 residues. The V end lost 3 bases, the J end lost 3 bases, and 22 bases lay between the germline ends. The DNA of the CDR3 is TGTGCCAGAAGCTCCGGGTTTAGTACAGAAAATAACTACGAGCAGTACTTC. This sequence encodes CARSSGFSTENNYEQYF.

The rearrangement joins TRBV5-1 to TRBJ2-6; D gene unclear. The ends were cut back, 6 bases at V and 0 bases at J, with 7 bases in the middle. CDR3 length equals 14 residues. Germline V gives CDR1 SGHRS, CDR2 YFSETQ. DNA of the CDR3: TGCGCCAGCACCCGCAGCTCTGGGGCCAACGTCCTGACTTTC. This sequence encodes CASTRSSGANVLTF.

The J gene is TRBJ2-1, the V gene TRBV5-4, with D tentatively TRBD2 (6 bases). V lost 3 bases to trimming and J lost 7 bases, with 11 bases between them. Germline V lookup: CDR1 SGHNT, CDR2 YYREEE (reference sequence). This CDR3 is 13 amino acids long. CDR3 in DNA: TGTGCCAGCAGCTCGGACTATTTTAATGAGCAGTTCTTC. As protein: CASSSDYFNEQFF.

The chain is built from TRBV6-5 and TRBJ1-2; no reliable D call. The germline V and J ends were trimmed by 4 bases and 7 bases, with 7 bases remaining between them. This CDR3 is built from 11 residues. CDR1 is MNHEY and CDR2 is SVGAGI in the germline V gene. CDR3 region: CASSSAAGYTF. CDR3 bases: TGTGCCAGCAGTTCCGCGGCTGGCTACACCTTC.

This CDR3 is CASSSGTEGNTIYF. The DNA for the CDR3 is TGTGCCAGCAGTTCGGGGACAGAAGGAAACACCATATATTTT. The chain recombines TRBV27 with TRBJ1-3, with 7 bases lining up with TRBD1. Germline trimming cut 4 bases from V and 4 bases from J; bases unmatched to any gene: 4. Germline CDR1 reads MNHEY; CDR2 reads SMNVEV (reference sequence). CDR3 length equals 14 residues.

CDR3 coding DNA: TGTGCCATCAGTGTAGGGACAGGTCAAGAGACCCAGTACTTC. This sequence encodes CAISVGTGQETQYF. J is TRBJ2-5 and V is TRBV10-3; 8 bases align to TRBD1. V lost 4 bases to trimming and J lost 2 bases; unmatched junction nucleotides: 3. The CDR3 has 14 residues. Per germline, CDR1 ENHRY and CDR2 SYGVKD.

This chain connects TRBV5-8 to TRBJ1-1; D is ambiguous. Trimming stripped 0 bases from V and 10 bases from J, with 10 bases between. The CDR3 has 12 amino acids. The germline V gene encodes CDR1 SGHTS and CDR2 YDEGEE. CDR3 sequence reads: CASSLVARRAFF. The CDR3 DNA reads TGTGCCAGCAGCTTGGTGGCTCGTCGAGCTTTCTTT. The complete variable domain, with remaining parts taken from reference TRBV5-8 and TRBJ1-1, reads EAGVTQSPTHLIKTRGQQATLRCSPISGHTSVYWYQQALGLGLQFLLWYDEGEERNRGNFPPRFSGRQFPNYSSELNVNALELEDSALYLCASSLVARRAFFGQGTRLTVV.

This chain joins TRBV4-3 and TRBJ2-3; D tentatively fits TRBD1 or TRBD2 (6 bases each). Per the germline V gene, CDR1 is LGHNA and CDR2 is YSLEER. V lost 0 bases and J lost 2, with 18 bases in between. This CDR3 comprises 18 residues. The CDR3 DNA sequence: TGCGCCAGCAGCCAAGACTCCTGGGGGGCGCTAACCACAGATACGCAGTATTTT. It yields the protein CASSQDSWGALTTDTQYF.

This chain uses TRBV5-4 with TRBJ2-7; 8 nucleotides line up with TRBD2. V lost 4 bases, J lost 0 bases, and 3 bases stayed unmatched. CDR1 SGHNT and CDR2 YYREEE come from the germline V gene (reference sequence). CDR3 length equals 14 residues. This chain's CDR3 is CASSPGLASYEQYF. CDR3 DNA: TGTGCCAGCAGCCCCGGACTAGCCTCCTACGAGCAGTACTTC.

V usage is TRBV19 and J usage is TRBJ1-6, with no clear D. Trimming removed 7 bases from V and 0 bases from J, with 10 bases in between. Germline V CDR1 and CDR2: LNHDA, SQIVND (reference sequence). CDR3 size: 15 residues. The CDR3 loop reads CASTTEVSYNSPLHF. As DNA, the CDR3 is TGTGCCAGTACTACCGAAGTCTCCTATAATTCACCCCTCCACTTT.

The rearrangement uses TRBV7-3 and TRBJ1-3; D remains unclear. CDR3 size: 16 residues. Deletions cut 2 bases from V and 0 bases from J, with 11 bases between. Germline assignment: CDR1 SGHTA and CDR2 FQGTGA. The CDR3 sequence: CASSLGSPSSGNTIYF. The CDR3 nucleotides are TGTGCCAGCAGCTTAGGTTCCCCGAGCTCTGGAAACACCATATATTTT. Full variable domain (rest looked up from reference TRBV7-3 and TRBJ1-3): GAGVSQTPSNKVTEKGKYVELRCDPISGHTALYWYRQSLGQGPEFLIYFQGTGAADDSGLPNDRFFAVRPEGSVSTLKIQRTERGDSAVYLCASSLGSPSSGNTIYFGEGSWLTVV.

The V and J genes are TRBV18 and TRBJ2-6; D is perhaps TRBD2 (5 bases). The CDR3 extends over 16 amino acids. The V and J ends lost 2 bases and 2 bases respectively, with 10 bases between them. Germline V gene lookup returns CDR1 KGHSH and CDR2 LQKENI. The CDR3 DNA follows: TGTGCCAGCTCACCAAGCGAGGGAGCTGGGGCCAACGTCCTGACTTTC. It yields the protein CASSPSEGAGANVLTF.

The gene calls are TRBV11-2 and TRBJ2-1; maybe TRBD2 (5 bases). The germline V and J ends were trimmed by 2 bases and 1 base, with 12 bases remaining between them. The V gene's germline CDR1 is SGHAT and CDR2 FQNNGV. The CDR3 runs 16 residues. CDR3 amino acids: CASSLFVGGSYNEQFF. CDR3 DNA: TGTGCCAGCAGCTTATTTGTCGGCGGGTCCTACAATGAGCAGTTCTTC. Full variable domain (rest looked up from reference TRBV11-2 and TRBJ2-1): EAGVAQSPRYKIIEKRQSVAFWCNPISGHATLYWYQQILGQGPKLLIQFQNNGVVDDSQLPKDRFSAERLKGVDSTLKIQPAKLEDSAVYLCASSLFVGGSYNEQFFGPGTRLTVL.